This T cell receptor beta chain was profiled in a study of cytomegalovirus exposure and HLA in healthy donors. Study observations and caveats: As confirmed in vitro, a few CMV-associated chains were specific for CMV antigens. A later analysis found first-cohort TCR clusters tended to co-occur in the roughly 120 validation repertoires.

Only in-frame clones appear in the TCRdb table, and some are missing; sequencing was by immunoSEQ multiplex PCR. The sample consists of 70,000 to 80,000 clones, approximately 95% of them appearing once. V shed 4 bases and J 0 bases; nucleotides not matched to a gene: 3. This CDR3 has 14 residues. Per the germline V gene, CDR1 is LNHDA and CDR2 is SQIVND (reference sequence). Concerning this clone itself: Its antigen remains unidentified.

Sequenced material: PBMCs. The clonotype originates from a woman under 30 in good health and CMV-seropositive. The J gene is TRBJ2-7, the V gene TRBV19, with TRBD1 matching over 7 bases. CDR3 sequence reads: CASSTRQGSYEQYF. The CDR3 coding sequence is TGTGCCAGTAGTACCCGACAGGGCTCCTACGAGCAGTACTTC. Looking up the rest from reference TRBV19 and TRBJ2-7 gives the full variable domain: DGGITQSPKYLFRKEGQNVTLSCEQNLNHDAMYWYRQDPGQGLRLIYYSQIVNDFQKGDIAEGYSVSREKKESFPLTVTSAQKNPTAFYLCASSTRQGSYEQYFGPGTRLTVT.